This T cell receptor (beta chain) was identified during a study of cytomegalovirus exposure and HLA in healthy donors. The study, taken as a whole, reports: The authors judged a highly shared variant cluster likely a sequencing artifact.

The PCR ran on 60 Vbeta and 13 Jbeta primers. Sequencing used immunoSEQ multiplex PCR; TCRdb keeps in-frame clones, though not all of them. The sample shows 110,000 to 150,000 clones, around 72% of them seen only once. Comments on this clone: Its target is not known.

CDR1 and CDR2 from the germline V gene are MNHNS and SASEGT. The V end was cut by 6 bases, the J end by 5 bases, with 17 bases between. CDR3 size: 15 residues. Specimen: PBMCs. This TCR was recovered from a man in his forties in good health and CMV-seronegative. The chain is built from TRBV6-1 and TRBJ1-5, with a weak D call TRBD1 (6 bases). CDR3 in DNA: TGTGCCAGCAGCGCCGACAGGACCTTCGATCAGCCCCAGCATTTT. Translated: CASSADRTFDQPQHF.